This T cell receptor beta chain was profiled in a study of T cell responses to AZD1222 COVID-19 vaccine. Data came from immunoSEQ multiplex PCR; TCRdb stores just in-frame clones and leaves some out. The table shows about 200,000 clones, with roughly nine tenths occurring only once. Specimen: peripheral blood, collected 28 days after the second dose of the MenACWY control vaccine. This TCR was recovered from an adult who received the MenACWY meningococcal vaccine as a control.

This CDR3 reads CASSLDRGYGYTF. The CDR3 DNA sequence: TGTGCCAGCAGCTTAGACAGGGGCTATGGCTACACCTTC. This rearrangement joins TRBV7-2 to TRBJ1-2; TRBD1 aligns across 7 bases. The V gene end was trimmed by 1 base and the J gene end by 4 bases; junction bases not matched to a gene: 0. CDR1 and CDR2 from the germline V gene are SGHTA and FQGNSA. The length of the CDR3 is 13 residues.